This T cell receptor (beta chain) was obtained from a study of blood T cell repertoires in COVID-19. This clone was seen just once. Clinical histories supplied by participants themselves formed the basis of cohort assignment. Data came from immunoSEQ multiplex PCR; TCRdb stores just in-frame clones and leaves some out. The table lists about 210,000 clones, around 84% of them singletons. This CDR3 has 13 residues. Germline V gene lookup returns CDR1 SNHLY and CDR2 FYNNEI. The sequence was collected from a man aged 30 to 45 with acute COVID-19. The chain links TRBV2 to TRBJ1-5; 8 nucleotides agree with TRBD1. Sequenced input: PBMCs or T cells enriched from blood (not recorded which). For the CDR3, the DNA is TGTGCTTCGGGACAGGACTACAATCAGCCCCAGCATTTT. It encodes CASGQDYNQPQHF.